This T cell receptor (beta chain) was recorded in a study of CD8 T cells in ankylosing spondylitis (dated 2017 in TCRdb). With regard to the full study: The study set out to find disease-linked TCR variants by profiling T cell receptor beta repertoires in ankylosing spondylitis patients and healthy donors. The full study cohort comprised 25 or so ankylosing spondylitis patients and 110 or so healthy donors. Samples of peripheral blood were taken, and for ankylosing spondylitis patients, synovial fluid was collected as well. The full study reports these points: The disease-linked clones had a CD8+ phenotype and were found at relatively low frequencies in peripheral blood. According to the report, matched synovial fluid samples from ankylosing spondylitis patients were significantly enriched for the disease-linked clones. Some of the motif variants had been reported before in the synovial fluid and blood of reactive arthritis patients, a finding that suggests common disease-initiation mechanisms. Blood from ankylosing spondylitis patients appeared to be characterized by a TCR beta motif made up of seven or eight highly homologous amino acid variants.

Instrument used: Illumina HiSeq 2500. Quantitative 5'-RACE with molecular barcodes was the method used to prepare the TCR beta libraries. In the paper's pipeline: A new computational method, built on a probabilistic model of VDJ rearrangement, was used to identify disease-linked TCR variants. The raw public reads went through TCRdb reprocessing: fastp at Q25, MiXCR clone calling, in-frame beta chains kept. Every distinct CDR3 protein forms one entry, paired with its most common genes and DNA. None of the V and J calls come from the authors' own analysis; TCRdb made them. In this sample the table shows about 130,000 distinct CDR3 sequences, about 15% of which occur a single time. Clones ranked in the top ten supply around a third of the sample. With regard to this clonotype: Its target antigen remains unknown. Base qualities are not provided; no much larger clone lies one nucleotide away.

V gives up 1 base and J gives up 7 bases, and the segment between their germline ends measures 13 bases. The CDR3 numbers 14 residues from cysteine through phenylalanine. Only the CDR3 part of the read is kept: 42 bases, read in frame from the first base. From the germline V gene, CDR1 is SGHNT and CDR2 is YENEEA. Sequencing was carried out using blood, either unsorted or a sorted T cell fraction (not recorded which). This TCR was sampled from a male donor with ankylosing spondylitis. Rearrangement joined TRBV11-3 to TRBJ2-5; the best D guess is TRBD1, with 5 bases matching. The CDR3 region: CASSLASKRGTQYF. The nucleotide sequence reads TGTGCCAGCAGCTTAGCGTCAAAAAGGGGGACCCAGTACTTC.